These T cell receptor beta chains were read from a single sample in a study of blood T cell repertoires in COVID-19. Data came from immunoSEQ multiplex PCR; TCRdb stores just in-frame clones and leaves some out. The table records roughly 190,000 clones, 86% of them present only once. Sample: PBMCs or T cells enriched from blood (not recorded which). These receptor sequences come from a woman in her thirties or forties in a cohort exposed to, infected with or recovered from COVID-19 (not recorded which). CDR3s include the opening cysteine and the closing phenylalanine or tryptophan. D genes are given only for firm matches. The size field is filled for only some rows; it gives once, few, many or a size class.

clone_size,d_call,j_call,v_call,cdr3_aa,cdr3_nt
NA,NA,TRBJ1-6,TRBV4-3,CASSQEFTVRSPLHF,TGCGCCAGCAGCCAAGAATTTACCGTCCGGTCACCCCTCCACTTT
NA,NA,TRBJ1-2,TRBV3-1/TRBV3-2,CASSQASGQLYGYTF,TGTGCCAGCAGCCAAGCCTCTGGACAGCTCTATGGCTACACCTTC
NA,TRBD1,TRBJ1-5,TRBV18,CASSPTGDGNQPQHF,TGTGCCAGCTCACCTACAGGGGATGGCAATCAGCCCCAGCATTTT
NA,NA,TRBJ1-4,TRBV7-9,CASSSAGSRREKLFF,TGTGCCAGCAGCTCGGCAGGGTCAAGGAGAGAAAAACTGTTTTTT
once,TRBD2,TRBJ2-1,TRBV7-4,CASSLLPKGLAGGQFF,TGTGCCAGCAGCTTACTACCAAAGGGGCTAGCGGGAGGGCAGTTCTTC
NA,NA,TRBJ1-1,TRBV28,CASSLGTTAEAFF,TGTGCCAGCAGCCTAGGGACAACAGCTGAAGCTTTCTTT
NA,NA,TRBJ2-2,TRBV14,CASSQDHRTGELFF,TGTGCCAGCAGCCAAGATCACAGAACCGGGGAGCTGTTTTTT
once,NA,TRBJ1-3,TRBV18,CASSPRGVGSGNTIYF,TGTGCCAGCTCACCCCGAGGAGTGGGCTCTGGAAACACCATATATTTT
NA,NA,TRBJ2-1,TRBV19,CASSREVADNEQFF,TGTGCCAGTAGTAGGGAGGTGGCGGACAATGAGCAGTTCTTC
NA,NA,TRBJ1-1,TRBV29-1,CSVEEALEVTEAFF,TGCAGCGTTGAAGAGGCCCTCGAGGTCACTGAAGCTTTCTTT
NA,NA,TRBJ2-4,TRBV7-4,CASSPGGRGGNIQYF,TGTGCCAGCAGCCCAGGGGGGCGGGGTGGTAACATTCAGTACTTC
NA,TRBD1,TRBJ1-2,TRBV6-5,CASQGRSGYTF,TGTGCTTCACAGGGGCGGAGTGGCTACACCTTC
NA,TRBD1,TRBJ1-2,TRBV5-1,CASSLWDRKPYGYTF,TGCGCCAGCAGCTTGTGGGACAGGAAACCCTATGGCTACACCTTC
NA,NA,TRBJ1-1,TRBV28,CASSGEGNTEAFF,TGTGCCAGCAGTGGCGAGGGGAACACTGAAGCTTTCTTT
NA,NA,TRBJ1-1,TRBV7-9,CASSLQTEAFF,TGTGCCAGCAGCCTACAGACTGAAGCTTTCTTT
NA,NA,TRBJ2-1,TRBV5-6,CASSMGYLNEQFF,TGTGCCAGCAGCATGGGCTACCTCAATGAGCAGTTCTTC
once,NA,TRBJ1-2,TRBV25-1,CASKERGNYGYTF,TGTGCCAGCAAGGAAAGGGGCAACTATGGCTACACCTTC
NA,TRBD1,TRBJ1-3,TRBV19,CASSQTGSSGNTIYF,TGTGCCAGTAGCCAGACAGGGAGCTCTGGAAACACCATATATTTT
NA,NA,TRBJ2-1,TRBV13,CASSLGLASYNEQFF,TGTGCCAGCAGCTTAGGTCTAGCGTCCTACAATGAGCAGTTCTTC
few,TRBD1,TRBJ1-3,TRBV6-5,CASSTGESGGNTIYF,TGTGCCAGCAGTACAGGGGAATCGGGTGGAAACACCATATATTTT
many,TRBD1,TRBJ2-5,TRBV15,CATSKTAGQGGETQYF,TGTGCCACCAGCAAAACAGCAGGACAGGGGGGGGAGACCCAGTACTTC
NA,NA,TRBJ2-1,TRBV27,CASTSTRDFYNEQFF,TGTGCCAGCACTTCTACCCGGGACTTTTACAATGAGCAGTTCTTC
NA,NA,TRBJ1-4,TRBV2,CASMGTTNEKLFF,TGTGCCAGCATGGGCACAACTAATGAAAAACTGTTTTTT
NA,TRBD1,TRBJ1-1,TRBV5-1,CASSALDRGRGNTEAFF,TGCGCCAGCAGCGCCCTCGACAGGGGGCGAGGGAACACTGAAGCTTTCTTT
NA,NA,TRBJ1-5,TRBV4-1,CASSLGTNGNQPQHF,TGCGCCAGCAGCCTCGGGACAAATGGCAATCAGCCCCAGCATTTT
NA,TRBD1,TRBJ1-2,TRBV10-1,CASSPTGEHYGYTF,TGCGCCAGCAGTCCGACAGGGGAGCACTATGGCTACACCTTC
NA,NA,TRBJ2-7,TRBV27,CASSLRWAGYEQYF,TGTGCCAGCAGTTTAAGATGGGCAGGGTACGAGCAGTACTTC
NA,NA,TRBJ1-4,TRBV11-2,CASGRDLNEKLFF,TGTGCCAGCGGGAGGGACCTTAATGAAAAACTGTTTTTT
NA,NA,TRBJ2-7,TRBV28,CASTLTTLSSYEQYF,TGTGCCAGCACCCTGACAACCCTGAGCTCCTACGAGCAGTACTTC
NA,NA,TRBJ2-5,TRBV10-2,CASSSGLKETQYF,TGCGCCAGCAGTAGTGGGCTCAAAGAGACCCAGTACTTC
few,TRBD1,TRBJ1-2,TRBV6-1,CASSEGGTVIYGYTF,TGTGCCAGCAGTGAAGGAGGGACAGTAATCTATGGCTACACCTTC
NA,TRBD1,TRBJ1-4,TRBV4-3,CASSRTWGTGRLTNEKLFF,TGCGCCAGCAGTAGAACATGGGGGACAGGGAGATTAACTAATGAAAAACTGTTTTTT
NA,TRBD1,TRBJ2-7,TRBV11-2,CASSLTTGYEQYF,TGTGCCAGCAGCTTAACGACAGGGTACGAGCAGTACTTC
NA,TRBD1,TRBJ2-7,TRBV29-1,CSVHDRGYEQYF,TGCAGCGTTCATGACAGGGGCTACGAGCAGTACTTC
NA,NA,TRBJ2-7,TRBV28,CASSFGGKHEQYF,TGTGCCAGCAGTTTTGGGGGGAAGCACGAGCAGTACTTC
NA,NA,TRBJ1-1,TRBV6-4,CATRPEDGGNTEAFF,TGTGCCACCAGGCCAGAAGACGGGGGAAACACTGAAGCTTTCTTT
few,NA,TRBJ1-1,TRBV6-2/TRBV6-3,CASSSTENTEAFF,TGTGCCAGCAGTTCTACAGAGAACACTGAAGCTTTCTTT
NA,TRBD2,TRBJ2-7,TRBV27,CASSSSGTYEQYF,TGTGCCAGCAGTTCTAGCGGCACATACGAGCAGTACTTC
NA,NA,TRBJ1-3,TRBV28,CASSSPVNRRPESGNTIYF,TGTGCCAGCAGCAGCCCGGTAAATCGGAGGCCAGAATCTGGAAACACCATATATTTT
NA,NA,TRBJ1-1,TRBV6-5,CASRPLGDIGTEAFF,TGTGCCAGCAGACCTTTAGGGGATATCGGCACTGAAGCTTTCTTT
NA,NA,TRBJ1-1,TRBV10-3,CAISEGFGGNRGNTEAFF,TGTGCCATCAGTGAGGGTTTCGGGGGAAATCGGGGAAACACTGAAGCTTTCTTT
NA,TRBD1,TRBJ2-1,TRBV11-2,CASNRDREDEQFF,TGTGCCAGCAACCGGGACAGGGAGGATGAGCAGTTCTTC
once,TRBD2,TRBJ2-5,TRBV28,CASSLGGSETQYF,TGTGCCAGCAGTTTGGGAGGGTCCGAGACCCAGTACTTC
NA,TRBD1,TRBJ2-4,TRBV13,CASSSRGVGTGGGNIQYF,TGTGCCAGCAGCTCCCGCGGAGTAGGGACAGGAGGAGGAAACATTCAGTACTTC
NA,TRBD2,TRBJ2-1,TRBV11-3,CASSPQTSGNPNEQFF,TGTGCCAGCAGCCCACAGACTAGCGGGAACCCCAATGAGCAGTTCTTC
NA,TRBD1,TRBJ1-6,TRBV27,CASSLIGQGRSPLHF,TGTGCCAGCAGTCTGATCGGACAGGGCCGTTCACCCCTCCACTTT
NA,TRBD1,TRBJ2-7,TRBV27,CASSSGTENPYEQYF,TGTGCCAGCAGTTCAGGGACAGAAAACCCCTACGAGCAGTACTTC
NA,TRBD1,TRBJ1-3,TRBV7-6,CASFGQGPSGNTIYF,TGTGCCAGCTTCGGACAGGGGCCCTCTGGAAACACCATATATTTT
NA,TRBD1,TRBJ1-4,TRBV6-6,CASSTRQGTNEKLFF,TGTGCCAGCAGCACAAGACAGGGTACTAATGAAAAACTGTTTTTT
NA,TRBD1,TRBJ2-7,TRBV6-6,CASSRDRDGFEQYF,TGTGCCAGCAGTCGGGACAGGGACGGCTTCGAGCAGTACTTC
NA,TRBD2,TRBJ2-7,TRBV11-2,CASSRGLAGFEQYF,TGTGCCAGCAGCCGGGGACTAGCGGGATTCGAGCAGTACTTC